This section outlines one T cell receptor (beta chain) sequence together with its context. Its specificity is not known. These data originate in a study of CD8+ T cells in alopecia areata. Investigators isolated RNA and reverse transcribed it into cDNA to act as the sequencing template. Measured with immunoSEQ multiplex PCR; TCRdb has only the in-frame clones, and not every one. The sample lists 120,000 to 150,000 clones, about three fifths occurring once. The CDR3 has 11 residues. Germline V lookup: CDR1 PRHDT, CDR2 FYEKMQ (reference sequence). The germline V and J ends were trimmed by 5 bases and 2 bases, with 4 bases remaining between them. Starting from PBMCs, sorting isolated CD4+ and CD8+ T cells. Regarding the study as a whole: Patients shared TCRs less clearly than mice did, possibly for HLA-related reasons. Greater clonality was observed in lesional scalp samples, especially alopecia totalis/universalis, versus normal scalp.

The V gene is TRBV13, the J gene TRBJ2-7; D remains ambiguous. Sequencing was performed on CD8+ T cells sorted from blood. This receptor was identified in a human donor in good health. This CDR3 is CASSGAYEQYF. Here the CDR3 DNA reads TGTGCCAGCAGCGGAGCCTACGAGCAGTACTTC.